This T cell receptor beta chain is from a study of cytomegalovirus exposure and HLA in healthy donors. Study-wide points: Earlier analysis looked at TCR beta V segments, and most were productive about 87% or about 30% of the time. TCR beta V- and J-gene trimming was later associated with a missense DCLRE1C variant.

The study ran its PCR with 60 Vbeta and 13 Jbeta primers. The assay was immunoSEQ multiplex PCR, and TCRdb's table has in-frame clones only and misses some. The table lists 98,000 or so clones, over 60% of them singletons, with approximately 16% in the top ten. For this clone: The antigen is unknown.

The CDR3 contains 18 residues. V gave up 1 base and J gave up 1 base; unmatched junction bases: 11. The germline gives CDR1 SEHNR, CDR2 FQNEAQ (reference sequence). The clonotype was recovered from a man aged 55 to 69 in good health and CMV-seropositive. This chain links TRBV7-9 with TRBJ2-5, with 8 bases identical to TRBD2. The sample consisted of PBMCs. CDR3 nucleotides: TGTGCCAGCAGCTTAGTTGCGGGGGGCCGTACCCTCCAAGAGACCCAGTACTTC. Translation gives CASSLVAGGRTLQETQYF.